This T cell receptor beta chain appears in the sequencing data of a study of T cells in localized non-small cell lung cancer. General study points: Among blood samples, higher T cell density accompanied longer overall survival.

This CDR3 contains 13 residues. The V end was cut by 5 bases, the J end by 2 bases, with 9 bases between. Germline-derived CDR1 and CDR2 are SNHLY and FYNNEI. The table came from immunoSEQ multiplex PCR; TCRdb's copy has only in-frame clones and leaves some out. The table has around 79,000 clones, about 78% seen once; the top ten hold over 15%. For this clone: Its antigen remains unidentified.

The starting material was PBMCs, obtained before any cancer treatment. The clonotype originates from a man aged 40-75 years with stage II squamous cell lung carcinoma. The chain recombines TRBV2 with TRBJ1-2; D is perhaps TRBD1 (6 bases). Here the CDR3 DNA reads TGTGCCAGCAGTTACGGACAGAACTATGGCTACACCTTC. Its translation: CASSYGQNYGYTF.